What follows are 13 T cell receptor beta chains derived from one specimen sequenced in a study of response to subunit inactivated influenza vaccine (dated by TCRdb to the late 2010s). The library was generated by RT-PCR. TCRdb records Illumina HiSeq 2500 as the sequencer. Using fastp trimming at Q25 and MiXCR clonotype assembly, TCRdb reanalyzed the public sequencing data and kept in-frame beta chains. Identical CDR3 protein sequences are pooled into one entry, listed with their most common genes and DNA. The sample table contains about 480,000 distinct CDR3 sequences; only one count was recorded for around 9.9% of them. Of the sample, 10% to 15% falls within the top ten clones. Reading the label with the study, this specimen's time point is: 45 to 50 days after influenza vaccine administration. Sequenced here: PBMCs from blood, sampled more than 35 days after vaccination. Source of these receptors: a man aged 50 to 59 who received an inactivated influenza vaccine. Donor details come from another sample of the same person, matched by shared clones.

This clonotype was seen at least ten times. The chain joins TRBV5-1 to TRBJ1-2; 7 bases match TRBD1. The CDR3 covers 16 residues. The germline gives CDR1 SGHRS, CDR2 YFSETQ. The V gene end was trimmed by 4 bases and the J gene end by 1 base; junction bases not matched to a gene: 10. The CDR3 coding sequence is TGCGCCAGCAGCCCGGGGACAGCTTCGCTTAACTATGGCTACACCTTC. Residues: CASSPGTASLNYGYTF.

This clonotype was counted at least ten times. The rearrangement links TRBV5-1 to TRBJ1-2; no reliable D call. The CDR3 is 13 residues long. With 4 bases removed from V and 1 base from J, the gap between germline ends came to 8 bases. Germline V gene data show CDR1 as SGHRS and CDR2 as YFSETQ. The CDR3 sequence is CASSGTHNYGYTF. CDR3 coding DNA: TGCGCCAGCAGCGGAACACATAACTATGGCTACACCTTC.

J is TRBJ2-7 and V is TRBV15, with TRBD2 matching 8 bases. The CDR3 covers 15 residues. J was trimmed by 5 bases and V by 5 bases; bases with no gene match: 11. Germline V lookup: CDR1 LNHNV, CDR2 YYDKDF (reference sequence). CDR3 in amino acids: CATSPRLAGEDEQYF. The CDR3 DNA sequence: TGTGCCACCAGCCCTCGTCTAGCGGGCGAGGACGAGCAGTACTTC.

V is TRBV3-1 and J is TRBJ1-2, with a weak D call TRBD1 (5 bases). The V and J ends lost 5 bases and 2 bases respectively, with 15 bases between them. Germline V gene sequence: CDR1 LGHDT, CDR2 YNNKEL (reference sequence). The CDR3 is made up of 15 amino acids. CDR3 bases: TGTGCCAGCAGCAAAGGCGTAGGGGCAAACTATGGCTACACCTTC. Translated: CASSKGVGANYGYTF.

This CDR3 is CASSADISGANVLTF. The CDR3 coding sequence is TGTGCCAGCAGTGCAGACATCTCTGGGGCCAACGTCCTGACTTTC. The V and J genes are TRBV28 and TRBJ2-6; D is unclear. The germline V and J ends were trimmed by 5 bases and 0 bases, with 8 bases remaining between them. The length of the CDR3 is 15 residues. Germline CDR1 MDHEN, CDR2 SYDVKM.

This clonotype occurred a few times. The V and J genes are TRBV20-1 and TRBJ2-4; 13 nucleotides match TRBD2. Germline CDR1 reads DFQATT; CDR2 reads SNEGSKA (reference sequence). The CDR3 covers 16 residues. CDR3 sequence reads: CSTSGRAGGAKNIQYF. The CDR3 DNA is TGCAGCACTAGCGGGAGGGCCGGAGGGGCCAAAAACATTCAGTACTTC.

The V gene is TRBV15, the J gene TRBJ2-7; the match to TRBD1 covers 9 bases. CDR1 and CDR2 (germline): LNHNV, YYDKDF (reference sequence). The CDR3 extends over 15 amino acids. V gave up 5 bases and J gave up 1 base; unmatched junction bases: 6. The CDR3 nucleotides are TGTGCCACCAGCCCCGACAGGGGGTTTTCCTACGAGCAGTACTTC. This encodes CATSPDRGFSYEQYF.

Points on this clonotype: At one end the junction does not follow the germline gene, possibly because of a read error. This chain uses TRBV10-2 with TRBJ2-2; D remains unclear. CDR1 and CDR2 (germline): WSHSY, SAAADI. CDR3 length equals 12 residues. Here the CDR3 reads CASGYYTVELFF. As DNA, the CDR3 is TGCGCCAGCGGTTACTACACCGTGGAGCTGTTTTTT.

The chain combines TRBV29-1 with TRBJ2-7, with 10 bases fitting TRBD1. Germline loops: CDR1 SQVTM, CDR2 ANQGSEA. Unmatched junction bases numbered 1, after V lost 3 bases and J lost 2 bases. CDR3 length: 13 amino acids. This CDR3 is CSVDGQGAYEQYF. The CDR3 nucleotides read TGCAGCGTTGACGGACAGGGGGCCTACGAGCAGTACTTC.

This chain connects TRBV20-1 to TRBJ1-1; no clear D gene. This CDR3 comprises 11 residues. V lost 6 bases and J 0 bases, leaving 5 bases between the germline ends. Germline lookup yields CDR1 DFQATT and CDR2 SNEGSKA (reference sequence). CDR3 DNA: TGCAGTGCGCCAGTGAACACTGAAGCTTTCTTT. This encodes CSAPVNTEAFF.

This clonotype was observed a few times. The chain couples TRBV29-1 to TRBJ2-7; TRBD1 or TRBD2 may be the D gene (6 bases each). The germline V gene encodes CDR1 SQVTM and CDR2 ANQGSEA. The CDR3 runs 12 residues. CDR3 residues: CSIRRGSGEQYF. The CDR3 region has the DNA TGCAGTATTCGGAGGGGGTCAGGCGAGCAGTACTTC.

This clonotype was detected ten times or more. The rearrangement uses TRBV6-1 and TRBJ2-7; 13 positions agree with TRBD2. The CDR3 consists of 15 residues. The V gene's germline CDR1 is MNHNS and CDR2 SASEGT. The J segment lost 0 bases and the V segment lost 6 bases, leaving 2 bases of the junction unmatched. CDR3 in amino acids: CASSRTSGSSYEQYF. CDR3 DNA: TGTGCCAGCAGCAGGACTAGCGGGAGCTCCTACGAGCAGTACTTC.

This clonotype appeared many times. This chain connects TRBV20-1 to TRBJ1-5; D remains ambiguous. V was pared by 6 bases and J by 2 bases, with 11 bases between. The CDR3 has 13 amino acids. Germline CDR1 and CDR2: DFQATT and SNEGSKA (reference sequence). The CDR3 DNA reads TGCAGTGCCACGGACGTAGGCAATCAGCCCCAGCATTTT. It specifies CSATDVGNQPQHF.